These 12 T cell receptor beta chains were all obtained from the same sample, sequenced in a study of T cell responses to AZD1222 COVID-19 vaccine. Some clones are missing from TCRdb's copy, which holds only in-frame ones; the method was immunoSEQ multiplex PCR. The sample records approximately 110,000 clones, about 90% being singletons. Here the sequenced sample was peripheral blood, taken on day 0 of AZD1222 vaccination. These receptors were obtained from an adult in good health.

This clone is a singleton in its sample. The CDR3 coding sequence is TGTGCCTCAAACCGGGACGCAAAACCTAGCACAGATACGCAGTATTTT. This gives the protein CASNRDAKPSTDTQYF. The chain recombines TRBV6-4 with TRBJ2-3, with D perhaps TRBD1 or TRBD2 (5 bases each). The V gene's germline CDR1 is MRHNA and CDR2 SNTAGT. The V end was cut by 11 bases, the J end by 0 bases, with 21 bases between. The CDR3 spans 16 residues.

V gene TRBV18 combines with J gene TRBJ2-1; TRBD2 matches 9 bases. CDR1 and CDR2 (germline): KGHSH, LQKENI. The CDR3 covers 19 residues. V trimming: 2 bases; J trimming: 7 bases; junction bases outside the gene matches: 18. CDR3 protein: CASSPKGTLAGSTLNEQFF. CDR3 bases: TGTGCCAGCTCACCAAAAGGTACACTAGCGGGTTCAACTCTAAATGAGCAGTTCTTC.

The rearrangement links TRBV9 to TRBJ1-1, with D maybe TRBD1 (6 bases). Trimming removed 0 bases from V and 1 base from J, with 10 bases in between. CDR3 length: 15 amino acids. Looked up from germline, CDR1 is SGDLS and CDR2 is YYNGEE. CDR3 bases: TGTGCCAGCAGCGTAGAGGGGGGATCGAACACTGAAGCTTTCTTT. Protein sequence: CASSVEGGSNTEAFF.

The chain joins TRBV2 to TRBJ2-7; the match to TRBD1 covers 9 bases. This CDR3 has 14 residues. Germline trimming cut 8 bases from V and 4 bases from J; bases unmatched to any gene: 9. CDR1 is SNHLY, CDR2 FYNNEI, per germline. CDR3 amino acids: CASSEQGAEYEQYF. The CDR3 DNA sequence: TGTGCCAGCTCCGAACAGGGGGCGGAATACGAGCAGTACTTC.

The chain has TRBV24-1 and TRBJ2-1, with D possibly TRBD1 on 5 matching bases. The CDR3 runs 15 residues. Trimming pared 6 bases from V and 2 bases from J, leaving 13 bases between. The germline V gene has CDR1 KGHDR and CDR2 SFDVKD. CDR3 region: CATSPQGSAYNEQFF. The CDR3 DNA reads as TGTGCCACCAGTCCTCAGGGTTCGGCCTACAATGAGCAGTTCTTC.

This chain links TRBV6-1 with TRBJ2-7; a weak D match, TRBD1 (5 bases). The CDR3 covers 16 residues. The V end lost 2 bases, the J end lost 5 bases, and 19 bases lay between the germline ends. Germline-derived CDR1 and CDR2 are MNHNS and SASEGT. The CDR3 DNA follows: TGTGCCAGCAGTGAATTCAGGGTAATATTGACGGACGAGCAGTACTTC. Protein sequence: CASSEFRVILTDEQYF.

The V call is TRBV7-5, the J call TRBJ1-6; the table's D gene call, TRBD1, was not cross checked with the DNA. TRBV7-5 is shown as a pseudogene. This CDR3 contains 17 residues. CDR3 protein: CARSLAGRGLGNSPLHF. CDR3 in DNA: TGTGCCAGAAGCTTAGCGGGCAGGGGGCTTGGGAATTCACCCCTCCACTTT.

V and J are TRBV11-2 and TRBJ2-5; D may be TRBD2 (5 bases). The CDR3 contains 15 residues. Germline V gene data show CDR1 as SGHAT and CDR2 as FQNNGV. With 2 bases removed from V and 2 bases from J, the gap between germline ends came to 12 bases. The DNA for the CDR3 is TGTGCCAGCAGCTTATTTGGAGGATCTCAAGAGACCCAGTACTTC. Translated, it gives CASSLFGGSQETQYF.

This clone was found once. CDR3 sequence reads: CASSYRGTDTQYF. CDR3 DNA sequence: TGTGCCAGCTCCTACCGCGGCACAGATACGCAGTATTTT. The chain combines TRBV7-3 with TRBJ2-3; D gene ambiguous. CDR1 SGHTA and CDR2 FQGTGA come from the germline V gene. The CDR3 extends over 13 amino acids. V gave up 8 bases and J gave up 1 base, with 10 bases separating them.

The chain recombines TRBV7-3 with TRBJ2-1, with D unresolved. This CDR3 is built from 16 residues. From germline, CDR1 is SGHTA and CDR2 FQGTGA. Deletions cut 5 bases from V and 6 bases from J, with 20 bases between. The CDR3 loop reads CASSPTWAIPTNEQFF. The CDR3 DNA reads as TGTGCCAGCAGCCCTACCTGGGCCATCCCGACCAATGAGCAGTTCTTC.

This chain joins TRBV10-2 and TRBJ1-1; D unclear. This CDR3 has 14 residues. The V end was cut by 0 bases, the J end by 1 base, with 6 bases between. The germline gives CDR1 WSHSY, CDR2 SAAADI. CDR3 loop: CASSESAANTEAFF. The CDR3, as DNA: TGCGCCAGCAGTGAGTCCGCAGCGAACACTGAAGCTTTCTTT.

As DNA, the CDR3 is TGCGCCAGCAGCTTGGGACAGGGCAATTCACCCCTCCACTTT. Translated, it gives CASSLGQGNSPLHF. This chain joins TRBV5-1 and TRBJ1-6, with TRBD1 identical over 7 bases. Germline assignment: CDR1 SGHRS and CDR2 YFSETQ. The CDR3 extends over 14 amino acids. Trimming at V came to 0 bases and at J to 7 bases, leaving 1 base not matched to a gene.